Listed here are 19 T cell receptor beta chains from one sample, sequenced in a study of PD-1 blockade in classical Hodgkin lymphoma. Generated by immunoSEQ multiplex PCR, the TCRdb table keeps only in-frame clones and is missing some. This repertoire shows fewer than 55,000 clones, around 80% found once; its top ten account for around 37%. Time point of the sample: cycle 4 day 1 (C4D1), after less than 7 weeks of nivolumab. After autologous stem cell transplantation all patients relapsed, and prior brentuximab vedotin exposure differed between cohorts. This specimen was peripheral blood mononuclear cells (PBMCs), taken before the fourth cycle of nivolumab. The receptors were gathered from a human donor with classical Hodgkin lymphoma.

The V call is TRBV12-5, the J call TRBJ1-2; 7 positions match TRBD1. From germline, CDR1 is LGHNT and CDR2 FRNRAP. With V trimmed by 0 bases and J by 5 bases, 15 bases remained unmatched. The CDR3 has 18 residues. In DNA, the CDR3 is TGTGCTAGTGGTTTGGTACGGTTCGGTGGGGACAGTCTTTATGGCTACACCTTC. Amino acid sequence: CASGLVRFGGDSLYGYTF.

CDR3 region: CASSLAQGVRPLHF. For the CDR3, the DNA is TGTGCCAGCAGCTTAGCACAGGGGGTTAGGCCCCTCCACTTT. The V call is TRBV7-9, the J call TRBJ1-6; 8 bases align to TRBD1. The CDR3 length is 14 residues. Germline CDR1 and CDR2: SEHNR and FQNEAQ (reference sequence). Germline trimming cut 0 bases from V and 13 bases from J; bases unmatched to any gene: 5.

In its sample, this clone was seen a few times. V usage is TRBV19 and J usage is TRBJ2-1, with TRBD2 as a possible D gene (7 bases). CDR1 and CDR2 (germline): LNHDA, SQIVND (reference sequence). The V and J ends lost 7 bases and 8 bases respectively, with 18 bases between them. This CDR3 has 14 residues. The CDR3 region has the DNA TGTGCCAGTAATAAGGGGGGGGCGAAGCATGAGCAGTTCTTC. The encoded protein is CASNKGGAKHEQFF.

V gene TRBV7-9 combines with J gene TRBJ2-1; no definite D call. Germline lookup yields CDR1 SEHNR and CDR2 FQNEAQ (reference sequence). The CDR3 consists of 12 residues. The V end lost 5 bases, the J end lost 7 bases, and 9 bases lay between the germline ends. The CDR3 DNA is TGTGCCAGCAGCACCCTACCGAATGAGCAGTTCTTC. As protein: CASSTLPNEQFF.

V usage is TRBV27 and J usage is TRBJ2-7, with 9 bases matching TRBD2. CDR3 size: 14 residues. Germline V gene sequence: CDR1 MNHEY, CDR2 SMNVEV (reference sequence). Trimming at V came to 4 bases and at J to 2 bases, leaving 3 bases not matched to a gene. The CDR3: CASSWTSATYEQYF. DNA of the CDR3: TGTGCCAGCAGTTGGACTAGCGCTACCTACGAGCAGTACTTC.

The rearrangement joins TRBV9 to TRBJ1-3; D is uncertain. Germline-derived CDR1 and CDR2 are SGDLS and YYNGEE. This CDR3 is 16 amino acids long. The germline V and J ends were trimmed by 4 bases and 0 bases, with 14 bases remaining between them. CDR3 protein: CASSPTGPSSGNTIYF. The DNA of the CDR3 is TGTGCCAGCAGCCCGACCGGTCCCAGCTCTGGAAACACCATATATTTT.

The chain couples TRBV21-1 to TRBJ2-5; TRBD1, the D gene given by the table, was not confirmed from the DNA. TRBV21-1 is a documented pseudogene. CDR3 length: 12 amino acids. CDR3 nucleotides: TGTGCCACAACAGGGGGCGATGAGACCCAGTACTTC. It specifies CATTGGDETQYF.

This clone was picked up a small number of times. This sequence joins TRBV5-4 and TRBJ1-1, with unresolved D. Trimming removed 1 base from V and 6 bases from J, with 13 bases in between. This CDR3 contains 14 residues. Germline CDR1 reads SGHNT; CDR2 reads YYREEE (reference sequence). This chain's CDR3 is CASSLFGSVPEAFF. The CDR3 DNA reads TGTGCCAGCAGCTTGTTCGGGTCAGTCCCTGAAGCTTTCTTT.

The V gene is TRBV10-3, the J gene TRBJ1-2, with 7 bases fitting TRBD1. The CDR3 spans 14 residues. Germline V gene lookup returns CDR1 ENHRY and CDR2 SYGVKD. The V gene end was trimmed by 10 bases and the J gene end by 4 bases; junction bases not matched to a gene: 12. CDR3 DNA sequence: TGTGCCACGCGGCAGGGGGGCATCAGCTATGGCTACACCTTC. Encoded protein: CATRQGGISYGYTF.

The chain recombines TRBV15 with TRBJ2-7, with 9 bases fitting TRBD1. Germline V gene sequence: CDR1 LNHNV, CDR2 YYDKDF (reference sequence). Germline trimming cut 4 bases from V and 6 bases from J; bases unmatched to any gene: 13. The CDR3 covers 16 residues. CDR3 DNA sequence: TGTGCCACCAGCAAAGCATCCGGGACAGGGCCCCGCGAGCAGTACTTC. It is translated as CATSKASGTGPREQYF.

The genes are TRBV29-1 and TRBJ2-2; D possibly corresponds to TRBD1 (6 bases). From germline, CDR1 is SQVTM and CDR2 ANQGSEA. This CDR3 has 14 residues. Deletions cut 4 bases from V and 4 bases from J, with 13 bases between. This CDR3 is CSVVSGASTGELFF. The CDR3 DNA follows: TGCAGCGTTGTATCAGGGGCGAGCACCGGGGAGCTGTTTTTT.

There are a few counts of this clone. The CDR3 sequence: CASSESRGAYNEQFF. CDR3 nucleotides: TGTGCCAGCAGCGAGAGTAGGGGGGCCTACAATGAGCAGTTCTTC. The chain links TRBV11-2 to TRBJ2-1, with D perhaps TRBD1 or TRBD2 (6 bases each). The CDR3 is made up of 15 amino acids. The V end lost 5 bases, the J end lost 2 bases, and 13 bases lay between the germline ends. Germline V gene lookup returns CDR1 SGHAT and CDR2 FQNNGV.

The gene calls are TRBV7-9 and TRBJ1-1; TRBD1 matches at 12 bases. V lost 5 bases, J lost 5 bases, and 9 bases stayed unmatched. The CDR3 totals 16 residues. Germline V gene sequence: CDR1 SEHNR, CDR2 FQNEAQ (reference sequence). CDR3 coding DNA: TGTGCCAGCAGCCCTCCGGGACAGGGGGCGCGGACTGAAGCTTTCTTT. Protein sequence: CASSPPGQGARTEAFF. Full variable domain (rest looked up from reference TRBV7-9 and TRBJ1-1): DTGVSQNPRHKITKRGQNVTFRCDPISEHNRLYWYRQTLGQGPEFLTYFQNEAQLEKSRLLSDRFSAERPKGSFSTLEIQRTEQGDSAMYLCASSPPGQGARTEAFFGQGTRLTVV.

The CDR3 loop reads CASSPLGGTGGNYNSPLHF. DNA of the CDR3: TGTGCCAGCTCACCGCTTGGGGGGACAGGGGGAAACTATAATTCACCCCTCCACTTT. This chain connects TRBV18 to TRBJ1-6; 11 bases fit TRBD1. Trimming took 3 bases from V and 3 from J; bases not matched to a gene: 10. This CDR3 is 19 amino acids long. The germline V gene encodes CDR1 KGHSH and CDR2 LQKENI.

The chain joins TRBV14 to TRBJ1-1; no firm D call. The CDR3 covers 14 residues. Trimming cost V 1 base and J 8 bases, with 14 bases left between them. Germline V lookup: CDR1 SGHDN, CDR2 FVKESK. The CDR3 spells CASSQVFGVAEAFF. The CDR3 DNA sequence: TGTGCCAGCAGCCAAGTATTCGGGGTGGCGGAAGCTTTCTTT.

J is TRBJ2-7 and V is TRBV19, with D uncertain. The germline CDR1 and CDR2 sequences are LNHDA and SQIVND (reference sequence). Trimming left V 3 bases short and J 3 bases short, with 15 bases between. The CDR3 spans 15 residues. CDR3 in DNA: TGTGCCAGTAGTATCCTCGACGGGTCCGGCTACGAGCAGTACTTC. Translating gives CASSILDGSGYEQYF.

This rearrangement joins TRBV2 to TRBJ1-5; TRBD1 might be the D (6 bases). The CDR3 consists of 15 residues. Germline V gene data show CDR1 as SNHLY and CDR2 as FYNNEI. The V end was cut by 6 bases, the J end by 5 bases, with 17 bases between. For the CDR3, the DNA is TGTGCCAGCAGAGGACAGATTTTAGCGGATCAGCCCCAGCATTTT. It codes for CASRGQILADQPQHF.

Only one count was recorded for this clone. The rearrangement links TRBV6-5 to TRBJ1-5; perhaps TRBD1 as D (5 bases). V lost 5 bases and J lost 0, with 11 bases in between. CDR3 length: 15 residues. CDR1 and CDR2 (germline): MNHEY, SVGAGI. This chain's CDR3 is CASSRTQYSNQPQHF. As DNA, the CDR3 is TGTGCCAGCAGTAGGACACAATATAGCAATCAGCCCCAGCATTTT.

V usage is TRBV28 and J usage is TRBJ2-7; 9 bases map to TRBD1. J was trimmed by 5 bases and V by 6 bases; bases with no gene match: 8. The CDR3 runs 14 residues. From germline, CDR1 is MDHEN and CDR2 SYDVKM. The CDR3 DNA follows: TGTGCCAGCAGAGGGGGACAGGGAGTTAACGAGCAGTACTTC. Translating it yields CASRGGQGVNEQYF.